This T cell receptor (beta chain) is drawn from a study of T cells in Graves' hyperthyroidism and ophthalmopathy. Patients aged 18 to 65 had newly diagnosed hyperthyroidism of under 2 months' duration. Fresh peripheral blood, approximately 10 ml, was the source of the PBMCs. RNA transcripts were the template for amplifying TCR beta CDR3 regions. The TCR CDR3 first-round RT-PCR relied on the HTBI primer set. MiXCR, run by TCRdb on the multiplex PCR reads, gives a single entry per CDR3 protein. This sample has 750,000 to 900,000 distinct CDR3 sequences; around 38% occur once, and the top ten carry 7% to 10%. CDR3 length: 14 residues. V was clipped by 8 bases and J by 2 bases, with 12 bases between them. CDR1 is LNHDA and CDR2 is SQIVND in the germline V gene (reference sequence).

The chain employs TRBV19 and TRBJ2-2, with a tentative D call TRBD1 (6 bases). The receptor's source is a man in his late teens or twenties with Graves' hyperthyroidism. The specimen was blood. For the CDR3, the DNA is TGTGCCAGTCAGGGGAGCTCCAACACCGGGGAGCTGTTTTTT. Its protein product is CASQGSSNTGELFF.